This TCR beta chain was captured in a study of OX40 agonist ivuxolimab in advanced cancers. Looking at the study overall: Ivuxolimab was administered intravenously to patients at 0.01 to 10 mg/kg every 2 weeks.

TCRdb's copy holds only in-frame clones and misses some; the assay was immunoSEQ multiplex PCR. The sample consists of about 66,000 clones, roughly 80% of them appearing once. Trimming cost V 0 bases and J 7 bases; bases outside gene matches: 8. The CDR3 totals 16 residues. Germline lookup yields CDR1 SGHDN and CDR2 FVKESK. The chain has TRBV14 and TRBJ2-1, with 8 bases lining up with TRBD2. This clonotype originated in an adult with an advanced solid tumor such as melanoma, head and neck, liver or kidney cancer. Sequenced material: CD4+ or CD8+ T cells sorted from blood, taken in a trial of the OX40 agonist ivuxolimab. This CDR3 reads CASSQDTGGALNEQFF. CDR3 sequence (DNA): TGTGCCAGCAGCCAAGATACCGGGGGGGCCTTAAATGAGCAGTTCTTC.